A selection of T cell receptor beta chains follows, all from one sample in a study of early stage breast cancer tumors. Using immunoSEQ multiplex PCR, the repertoire was profiled, and TCRdb retains in-frame clones only, with some absent. The repertoire holds fewer than 30,000 clones, with roughly three fifths as singletons. The sequenced sample was breast tumor tissue. The source of these receptors is a person aged 50-59 years with breast cancer. CDR3s include the opening cysteine and the closing phenylalanine or tryptophan. A D gene is named only where the DNA matches it firmly. Size values are once, few and many counts, or a class for expanded clones, and some rows have none.

CDR3 protein: CAISEPGLAGGPSGHEQYF
CDR3 DNA: TGTGCCATCAGTGAGCCCGGACTAGCGGGAGGGCCCTCGGGCCACGAGCAGTACTTC
V gene: TRBV10-3
CDR3 length: 19
J gene: TRBJ2-7
D gene: TRBD2
clone size: few

CDR3 protein: CASSGTFAPAALF
CDR3 DNA: TGTGCCAGCTCCGGGACTTTTGCACCCGCCGCCCTCTTC
V gene: TRBV2
CDR3 length: 13
J gene: TRBJ2-1
D gene: .
clone size: .

CDR3 protein: CASSPLGLVYGYTF
CDR3 DNA: TGTGCCAGCAGTCCATTGGGACTCGTCTATGGCTACACCTTC
V gene: TRBV27
CDR3 length: 14
J gene: TRBJ1-2
D gene: .
clone size: few

CDR3 protein: CASSYSTGNTEAFF
CDR3 DNA: TGTGCCAGCAGTTACTCGACGGGGAACACTGAAGCTTTCTTT
V gene: TRBV6-5
CDR3 length: 14
J gene: TRBJ1-1
D gene: .
clone size: .

CDR3 protein: CASSLDSGGNSDTQYF
CDR3 DNA: TGCGCCAGCAGCCTTGACTCGGGCGGGAATTCAGATACGCAGTATTTT
V gene: TRBV5-1
CDR3 length: 16
J gene: TRBJ2-3
D gene: .
clone size: few

CDR3 protein: CASSGSGTGDSGYTF
CDR3 DNA: TGCGCCAGCAGCGGGTCCGGGACAGGGGACTCGGGCTACACCTTC
V gene: TRBV5-1
CDR3 length: 15
J gene: TRBJ1-2
D gene: TRBD1
clone size: .

CDR3 protein: CASSYGRGQGTDTQYF
CDR3 DNA: TGTGCCAGCAGTTACGGAAGGGGGCAGGGCACAGATACGCAGTATTTT
V gene: TRBV6-5
CDR3 length: 16
J gene: TRBJ2-3
D gene: TRBD1
clone size: .

CDR3 protein: CASSPGGLAWTEAFF
CDR3 DNA: TGTGCCAGCAGCCCAGGCGGTTTAGCATGGACTGAAGCTTTCTTT
V gene: TRBV11-2
CDR3 length: 15
J gene: TRBJ1-1
D gene: .
clone size: few

CDR3 protein: CASSRWAPTDTQYF
CDR3 DNA: TGCGCCAGCAGCCGGTGGGCCCCCACAGATACGCAGTATTTT
V gene: TRBV5-1
CDR3 length: 14
J gene: TRBJ2-3
D gene: .
clone size: .

CDR3 protein: CASSVRTGANTEAFF
CDR3 DNA: TGTGCCAGCAGTGTACGGACAGGGGCGAACACTGAAGCTTTCTTT
V gene: TRBV27
CDR3 length: 15
J gene: TRBJ1-1
D gene: TRBD1
clone size: .

CDR3 protein: CASSGGNFNYGYTF
CDR3 DNA: TGTGCCAGCTCCGGTGGTAATTTTAACTATGGCTACACCTTC
V gene: TRBV2
CDR3 length: 14
J gene: TRBJ1-2
D gene: .
clone size: .

CDR3 protein: CASSPLEEAKNIQYF
CDR3 DNA: TGTGCCAGCAGCCCCCTCGAGGAGGCCAAAAACATTCAGTACTTC
V gene: TRBV7-9
CDR3 length: 15
J gene: TRBJ2-4
D gene: .
clone size: .

CDR3 protein: CASRPTGWANQPQHF
CDR3 DNA: TGTGCCAGCAGGCCGACAGGGTGGGCTAATCAGCCCCAGCATTTT
V gene: TRBV6-5
CDR3 length: 15
J gene: TRBJ1-5
D gene: TRBD1
clone size: .

CDR3 protein: CASSEPGSGYGYTF
CDR3 DNA: TGTGCCAGCAGTGAACCAGGGAGCGGCTATGGCTACACCTTC
V gene: TRBV6-1
CDR3 length: 14
J gene: TRBJ1-2
D gene: .
clone size: once

CDR3 protein: CASSYSQGLNTGELFF
CDR3 DNA: TGTGCCAGCAGTTATTCACAGGGATTGAACACCGGGGAGCTGTTTTTT
V gene: TRBV6-9
CDR3 length: 16
J gene: TRBJ2-2
D gene: .
clone size: .

CDR3 protein: CASSYGQGRDEQYF
CDR3 DNA: TGTGCCAGCAGTTACGGACAGGGTCGGGACGAGCAGTACTTC
V gene: TRBV6-5
CDR3 length: 14
J gene: TRBJ2-7
D gene: TRBD1
clone size: .

CDR3 protein: CASSGSVAEQFF
CDR3 DNA: TGTGCCAGCAGCGGCAGTGTGGCTGAGCAGTTCTTC
V gene: TRBV7-8
CDR3 length: 12
J gene: TRBJ2-1
D gene: .
clone size: medium-sized

CDR3 protein: CASSLRARIQLF
CDR3 DNA: TGTGCCAGCAGCTTGAGGGCAAGAATTCAACTCTTC
V gene: TRBV5-8
CDR3 length: 12
J gene: TRBJ2-1
D gene: .
clone size: many

CDR3 protein: CASRASGMKQFF
CDR3 DNA: TGTGCCAGCAGGGCGAGTGGAATGAAGCAGTTCTTC
V gene: TRBV7-3
CDR3 length: 12
J gene: TRBJ2-1
D gene: .
clone size: few

CDR3 protein: CASSFGHYTDTQYF
CDR3 DNA: TGTGCCAGCAGCTTCGGCCACTATACAGATACGCAGTATTTT
V gene: TRBV5-6
CDR3 length: 14
J gene: TRBJ2-3
D gene: .
clone size: few

CDR3 protein: CSVVGGRGSGLAGEIRRTDTQYF
CDR3 DNA: TGCAGCGTTGTAGGGGGTAGGGGGTCGGGACTAGCGGGAGAGATCAGGAGGACAGATACGCAGTATTTT
V gene: TRBV29-1
CDR3 length: 23
J gene: TRBJ2-3
D gene: TRBD2
clone size: .

CDR3 protein: CASSGETGGGETQYF
CDR3 DNA: TGTGCCAGCAGCGGAGAGACAGGCGGGGGAGAGACCCAGTACTTC
V gene: TRBV9
CDR3 length: 15
J gene: TRBJ2-5
D gene: .
clone size: .

CDR3 protein: CAITSGTANTEAFF
CDR3 DNA: TGTGCCATCACATCCGGGACAGCGAACACTGAAGCTTTCTTT
V gene: TRBV10-3
CDR3 length: 14
J gene: TRBJ1-1
D gene: TRBD1
clone size: .

CDR3 protein: CASRSGTGNEKLFF
CDR3 DNA: TGCGCCAGCAGGTCCGGGACGGGTAATGAAAAACTGTTTTTT
V gene: TRBV5-1
CDR3 length: 14
J gene: TRBJ1-4
D gene: .
clone size: .

CDR3 protein: CATSYGEDTEAFF
CDR3 DNA: TGTGCCACCAGTTACGGGGAGGACACTGAAGCTTTCTTT
V gene: TRBV15
CDR3 length: 13
J gene: TRBJ1-1
D gene: .
clone size: once

CDR3 protein: CASTIGANVLTF
CDR3 DNA: TGTGCCAGCACGATTGGGGCCAACGTCCTGACTTTC
V gene: TRBV6-1
CDR3 length: 12
J gene: TRBJ2-6
D gene: .
clone size: .

CDR3 protein: CASSEGRRDTQYF
CDR3 DNA: TGTGCCAGCAGTGAAGGAAGGAGAGATACGCAGTATTTT
V gene: TRBV2
CDR3 length: 13
J gene: TRBJ2-3
D gene: .
clone size: .

CDR3 protein: CASSSPGDRGNYEQYF
CDR3 DNA: TGTGCCAGCAGTTCCCCAGGAGACAGGGGGAACTACGAGCAGTACTTC
V gene: TRBV27
CDR3 length: 16
J gene: TRBJ2-7
D gene: TRBD1
clone size: medium-sized

CDR3 protein: CASSLWGTSTDTQYF
CDR3 DNA: TGTGCCAGCAGCTTGTGGGGGACTAGCACAGATACGCAGTATTTT
V gene: TRBV5-6
CDR3 length: 15
J gene: TRBJ2-3
D gene: .
clone size: few

CDR3 protein: CASSLNRANTEAFF
CDR3 DNA: TGTGCCAGCAGCTTAAACAGGGCGAACACTGAAGCTTTCTTT
V gene: TRBV7-2
CDR3 length: 14
J gene: TRBJ1-1
D gene: .
clone size: .

CDR3 protein: CASSRGRASGMSSYEQYF
CDR3 DNA: TGTGCCAGCAGCCGCGGAAGGGCTAGCGGGATGAGCTCCTACGAGCAGTACTTC
V gene: TRBV14
CDR3 length: 18
J gene: TRBJ2-7
D gene: TRBD2
clone size: once

CDR3 protein: CASSLGQDNEQFF
CDR3 DNA: TGTGCCAGCAGCCTCGGACAGGACAATGAGCAGTTCTTC
V gene: TRBV9
CDR3 length: 13
J gene: TRBJ2-1
D gene: TRBD1
clone size: .

CDR3 protein: CASSLLSGSNHEQYF
CDR3 DNA: TGTGCCAGCAGCTTATTAAGCGGGAGTAACCACGAGCAGTACTTC
V gene: TRBV7-2
CDR3 length: 15
J gene: TRBJ2-7
D gene: TRBD2
clone size: .

CDR3 protein: CASSGGAPNTEAFF
CDR3 DNA: TGTGCCAGCAGTGGGGGGGCGCCGAACACTGAAGCTTTCTTT
V gene: TRBV6-1
CDR3 length: 14
J gene: TRBJ1-1
D gene: .
clone size: few

CDR3 protein: CASSLGTSRGYTF
CDR3 DNA: TGTGCCAGCAGCCTCGGGACAAGTCGTGGCTACACCTTC
V gene: TRBV7-9
CDR3 length: 13
J gene: TRBJ1-2
D gene: .
clone size: many

CDR3 protein: CASSADIQYF
CDR3 DNA: TGTGCCAGCAGTGCCGACATTCAGTACTTC
V gene: TRBV25-1
CDR3 length: 10
J gene: TRBJ2-4
D gene: .
clone size: few

CDR3 protein: CAWRGGTGARNTEAFF
CDR3 DNA: TGTGCCTGGAGGGGCGGGACAGGGGCCAGGAACACTGAAGCTTTCTTT
V gene: TRBV30
CDR3 length: 16
J gene: TRBJ1-1
D gene: TRBD1
clone size: .

CDR3 protein: CASSARQGGSGELFF
CDR3 DNA: TGTGCCAGCTCAGCCCGACAGGGCGGCTCCGGGGAGCTGTTTTTT
V gene: TRBV18
CDR3 length: 15
J gene: TRBJ2-2
D gene: TRBD1
clone size: .

CDR3 protein: CASSQSYEQYF
CDR3 DNA: TGTGCCAGCAGCCAATCCTACGAGCAGTACTTC
V gene: TRBV16
CDR3 length: 11
J gene: TRBJ2-7
D gene: .
clone size: few

CDR3 protein: CASSGSSNQPQHF
CDR3 DNA: TGTGCCAGCAGCGGTAGTAGCAATCAGCCCCAGCATTTT
V gene: TRBV6-5
CDR3 length: 13
J gene: TRBJ1-5
D gene: .
clone size: .

CDR3 protein: CASSLAGIGNEQFF
CDR3 DNA: TGTGCCAGCAGCCTAGCGGGAATAGGAAATGAGCAGTTCTTC
V gene: TRBV7-2
CDR3 length: 14
J gene: TRBJ2-1
D gene: TRBD2
clone size: .

CDR3 protein: CASSYQREGYEQYF
CDR3 DNA: TGTGCCAGCAGTTACCAGCGGGAGGGCTACGAGCAGTACTTC
V gene: TRBV6-5
CDR3 length: 14
J gene: TRBJ2-7
D gene: TRBD2
clone size: .

CDR3 protein: CASSLGDGRLYGYTF
CDR3 DNA: TGTGCCAGCAGCTTGGGAGATGGCAGGCTGTATGGCTACACCTTC
V gene: TRBV7-8
CDR3 length: 15
J gene: TRBJ1-2
D gene: .
clone size: medium-sized

CDR3 protein: CASSLVVSLAGAVYEQYF
CDR3 DNA: TGTGCCAGCAGCTTAGTGGTATCCCTAGCGGGAGCGGTTTACGAGCAGTACTTC
V gene: TRBV11-2
CDR3 length: 18
J gene: TRBJ2-7
D gene: TRBD2
clone size: .

CDR3 protein: CSVQGPSSLRETQYF
CDR3 DNA: TGCAGCGTCCAGGGGCCGTCTAGCTTAAGAGAGACCCAGTACTTC
V gene: TRBV29-1
CDR3 length: 15
J gene: TRBJ2-5
D gene: .
clone size: .

CDR3 protein: CAWSPPTSGKSIQYF
CDR3 DNA: TGTGCCTGGAGTCCTCCGACTAGCGGGAAGAGCATTCAGTACTTC
V gene: TRBV30
CDR3 length: 15
J gene: TRBJ2-4
D gene: TRBD2
clone size: .

CDR3 protein: CASRLRGSYNEQFF
CDR3 DNA: TGTGCAAGTCGCCTCCGTGGCTCCTACAATGAGCAGTTCTTC
V gene: TRBV12-2
CDR3 length: 14
J gene: TRBJ2-1
D gene: .
clone size: once

CDR3 protein: CASSPTAGRYGYTF
CDR3 DNA: TGTGCCAGCAGCCCCACCGCTGGGCGCTATGGCTACACCTTC
V gene: TRBV14
CDR3 length: 14
J gene: TRBJ1-2
D gene: .
clone size: few

CDR3 protein: CASSLTSASGTDTQYF
CDR3 DNA: TGTGCCAGCAGCTTAACGTCGGCTAGCGGGACAGATACGCAGTATTTT
V gene: TRBV7-3
CDR3 length: 16
J gene: TRBJ2-3
D gene: TRBD2
clone size: .

CDR3 protein: CASSQEWSRTSAGGGQFF
CDR3 DNA: TGTGCCAGCAGCCAAGAATGGAGCAGGACTAGCGCCGGCGGGGGGCAGTTCTTC
V gene: TRBV4-2
CDR3 length: 18
J gene: TRBJ2-1
D gene: TRBD2
clone size: .

CDR3 protein: CASSESWGRPTGELFF
CDR3 DNA: TGCGCCAGCAGTGAGTCGTGGGGGCGGCCGACCGGGGAGCTGTTTTTT
V gene: TRBV10-2
CDR3 length: 16
J gene: TRBJ2-2
D gene: .
clone size: .

CDR3 protein: CAWSVGLIGYEQYF
CDR3 DNA: TGTGCCTGGAGTGTGGGACTGATCGGCTACGAGCAGTACTTC
V gene: TRBV30
CDR3 length: 14
J gene: TRBJ2-7
D gene: .
clone size: few